This entry concerns a single T cell receptor (beta chain). Assay used: immunoSEQ multiplex PCR; TCRdb lists only in-frame clones, some missing. Here the sample spans fewer than 85,000 clones, 83% being singletons. These data originate in a study of blood T cell repertoires in COVID-19. The CDR3 totals 15 residues. Germline V lookup: CDR1 SGHTS, CDR2 YDEGEE. Trimming removed 0 bases at V and 3 bases at J, with 9 bases between. The TCR comes from a man aged 30-40 years with COVID-19, enrolled during active disease. Sequencing was done on a sample of peripheral blood. The V gene is TRBV5-8, the J gene TRBJ1-4, with D unresolved. For the CDR3, the DNA is TGTGCCAGCAGCTTGGAGTGGGGAGCTAATGAAAAACTGTTTTTT. Translated: CASSLEWGANEKLFF. The variable domain in full, completed from reference TRBV5-8 and TRBJ1-4, reads EAGVTQSPTHLIKTRGQQATLRCSPISGHTSVYWYQQALGLGLQFLLWYDEGEERNRGNFPPRFSGRQFPNYSSELNVNALELEDSALYLCASSLEWGANEKLFFGSGTQLSVL.